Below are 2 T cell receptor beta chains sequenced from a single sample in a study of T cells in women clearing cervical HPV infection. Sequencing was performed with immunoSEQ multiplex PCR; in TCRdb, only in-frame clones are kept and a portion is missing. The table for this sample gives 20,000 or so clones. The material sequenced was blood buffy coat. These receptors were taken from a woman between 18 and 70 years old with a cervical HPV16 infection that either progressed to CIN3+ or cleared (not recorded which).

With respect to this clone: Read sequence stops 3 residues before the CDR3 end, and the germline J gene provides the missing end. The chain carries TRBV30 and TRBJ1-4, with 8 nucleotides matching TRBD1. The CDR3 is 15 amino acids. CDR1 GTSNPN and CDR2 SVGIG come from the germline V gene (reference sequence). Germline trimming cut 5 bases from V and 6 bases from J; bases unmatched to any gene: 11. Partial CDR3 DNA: TGTGCCTGGGATGATCGGGACAGGAGGCATGAAAAA. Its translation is CAWDDRDRRHEK. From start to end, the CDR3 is CAWDDRDRRHEKLFF.

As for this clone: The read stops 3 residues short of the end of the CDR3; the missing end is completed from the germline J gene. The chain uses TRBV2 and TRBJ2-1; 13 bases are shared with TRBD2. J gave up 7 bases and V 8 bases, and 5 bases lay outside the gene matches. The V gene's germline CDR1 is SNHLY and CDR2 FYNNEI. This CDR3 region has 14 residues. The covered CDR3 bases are TGTGCCAGCCGGGGACTAGCGGGACTTAATGAG. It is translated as CASRGLAGLNE. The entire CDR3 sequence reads CASRGLAGLNEQFF.